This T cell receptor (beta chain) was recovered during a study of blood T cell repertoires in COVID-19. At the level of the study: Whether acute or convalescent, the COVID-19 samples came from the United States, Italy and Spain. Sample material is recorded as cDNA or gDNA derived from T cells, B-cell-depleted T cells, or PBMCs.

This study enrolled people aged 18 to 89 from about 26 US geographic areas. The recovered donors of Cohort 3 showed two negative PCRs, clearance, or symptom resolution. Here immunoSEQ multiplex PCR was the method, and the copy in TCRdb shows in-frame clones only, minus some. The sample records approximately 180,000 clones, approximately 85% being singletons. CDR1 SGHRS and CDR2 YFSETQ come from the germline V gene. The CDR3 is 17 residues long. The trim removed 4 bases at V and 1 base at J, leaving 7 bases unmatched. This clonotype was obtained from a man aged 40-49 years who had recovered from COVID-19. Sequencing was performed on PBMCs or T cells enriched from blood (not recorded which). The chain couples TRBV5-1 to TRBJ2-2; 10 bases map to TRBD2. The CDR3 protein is CASSHGSGRMNTGELFF. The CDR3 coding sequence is TGCGCCAGCAGCCATGGTAGCGGGAGGATGAACACCGGGGAGCTGTTTTTT.